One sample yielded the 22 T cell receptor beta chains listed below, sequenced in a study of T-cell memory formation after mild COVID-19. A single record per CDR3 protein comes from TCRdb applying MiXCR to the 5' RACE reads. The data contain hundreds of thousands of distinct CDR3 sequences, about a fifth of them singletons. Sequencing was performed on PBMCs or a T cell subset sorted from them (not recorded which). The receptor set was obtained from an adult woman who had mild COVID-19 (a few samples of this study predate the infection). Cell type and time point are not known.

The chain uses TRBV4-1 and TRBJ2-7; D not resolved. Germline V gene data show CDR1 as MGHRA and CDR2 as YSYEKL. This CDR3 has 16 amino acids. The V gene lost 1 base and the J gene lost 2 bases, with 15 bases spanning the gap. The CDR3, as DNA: TGCGCCAGCAGCCAAGCCTACCGGGCAGGACCCTACGAGCAGTACTTC. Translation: CASSQAYRAGPYEQYF.

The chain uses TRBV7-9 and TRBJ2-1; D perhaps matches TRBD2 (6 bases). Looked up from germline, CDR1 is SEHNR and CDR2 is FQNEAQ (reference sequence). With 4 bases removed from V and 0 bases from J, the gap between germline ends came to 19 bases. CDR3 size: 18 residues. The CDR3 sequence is CASSSPSGLISSYNEQFF. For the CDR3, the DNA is TGTGCCAGCAGCTCACCAAGCGGGTTAATTAGCTCCTACAATGAGCAGTTCTTC.

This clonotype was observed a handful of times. The CDR3 is CASSSGARGNEQFF. CDR3 DNA sequence: TGTGCCAGCAGTTCCGGGGCGAGGGGTAATGAGCAGTTCTTC. This chain joins TRBV27 and TRBJ2-1; either TRBD1 or TRBD2 may supply D (5 bases each). This CDR3 contains 14 residues. Germline-derived CDR1 and CDR2 are MNHEY and SMNVEV (reference sequence). Trimming took 4 bases from V and 7 from J, leaving 14 bases between them.

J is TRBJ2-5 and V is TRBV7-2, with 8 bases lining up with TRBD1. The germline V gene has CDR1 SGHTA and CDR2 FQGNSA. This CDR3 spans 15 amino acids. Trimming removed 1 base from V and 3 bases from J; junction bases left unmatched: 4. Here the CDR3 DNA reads TGTGCCAGCAGCTTAGGGGACAGGCTGGAAGAGACCCAGTACTTC. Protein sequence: CASSLGDRLEETQYF.

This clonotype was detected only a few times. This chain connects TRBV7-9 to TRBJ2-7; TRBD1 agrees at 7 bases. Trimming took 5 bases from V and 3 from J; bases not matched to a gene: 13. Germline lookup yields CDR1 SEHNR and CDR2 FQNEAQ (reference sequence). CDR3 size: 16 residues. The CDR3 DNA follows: TGTGCCAGCAGCCGGACAGGTGGGCCAGCGATCTACGAGCAGTACTTC. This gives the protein CASSRTGGPAIYEQYF.

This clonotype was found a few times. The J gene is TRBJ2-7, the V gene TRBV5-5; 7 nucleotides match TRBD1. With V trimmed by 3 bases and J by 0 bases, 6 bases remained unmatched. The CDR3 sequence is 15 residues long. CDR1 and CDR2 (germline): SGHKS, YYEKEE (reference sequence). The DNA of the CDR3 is TGTGCCAGCAGCTCGTTACAGGGGCGCTCCTACGAGCAGTACTTC. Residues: CASSSLQGRSYEQYF.

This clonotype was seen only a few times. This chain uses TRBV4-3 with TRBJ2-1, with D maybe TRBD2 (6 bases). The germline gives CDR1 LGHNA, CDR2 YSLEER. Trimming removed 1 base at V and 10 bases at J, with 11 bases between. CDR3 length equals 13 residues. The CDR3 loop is CASSQGVLAEQFF. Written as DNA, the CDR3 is TGCGCCAGCAGCCAAGGGGTCCTAGCGGAGCAGTTCTTC.

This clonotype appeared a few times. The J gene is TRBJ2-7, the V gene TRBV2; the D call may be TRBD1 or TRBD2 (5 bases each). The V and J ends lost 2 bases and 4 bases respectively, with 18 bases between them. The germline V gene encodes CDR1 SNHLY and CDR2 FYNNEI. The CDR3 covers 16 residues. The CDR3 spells CASSERLGTANYEQYF. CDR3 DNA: TGTGCCAGCAGTGAAAGGTTGGGGACGGCGAATTACGAGCAGTACTTC.

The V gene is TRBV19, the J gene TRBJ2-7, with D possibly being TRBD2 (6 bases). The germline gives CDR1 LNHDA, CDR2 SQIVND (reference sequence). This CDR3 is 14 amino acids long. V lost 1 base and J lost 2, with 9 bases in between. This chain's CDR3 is CASSIGRGTYEQYF. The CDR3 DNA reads TGTGCCAGTAGTATAGGGCGGGGAACCTACGAGCAGTACTTC.

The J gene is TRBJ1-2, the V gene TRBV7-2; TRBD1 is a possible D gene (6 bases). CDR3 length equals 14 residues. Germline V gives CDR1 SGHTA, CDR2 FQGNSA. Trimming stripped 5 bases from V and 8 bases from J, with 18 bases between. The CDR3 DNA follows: TGTGCCAGCAGCCCACAGGTCGGGGGGCGCGGCTACACCTTC. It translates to CASSPQVGGRGYTF.

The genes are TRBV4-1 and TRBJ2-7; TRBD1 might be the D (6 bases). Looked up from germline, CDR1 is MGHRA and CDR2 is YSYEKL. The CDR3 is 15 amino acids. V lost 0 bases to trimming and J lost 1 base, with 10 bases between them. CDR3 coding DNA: TGCGCCAGCAGCCAAGAAGGGACAACATCCTACGAGCAGTACTTC. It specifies CASSQEGTTSYEQYF.

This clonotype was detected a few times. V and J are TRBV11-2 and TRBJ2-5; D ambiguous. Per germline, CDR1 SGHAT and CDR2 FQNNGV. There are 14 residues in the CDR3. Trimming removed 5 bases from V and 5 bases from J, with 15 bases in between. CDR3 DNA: TGTGCCAGCAGCCCCGGCGTCAGGCGGGAGACCCAGTACTTC. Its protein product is CASSPGVRRETQYF.

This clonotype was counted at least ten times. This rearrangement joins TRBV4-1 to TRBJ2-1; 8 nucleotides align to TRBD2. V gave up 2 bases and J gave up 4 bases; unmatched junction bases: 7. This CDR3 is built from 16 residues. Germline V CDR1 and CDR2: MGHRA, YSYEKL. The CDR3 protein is CASSQPGGGRYNEQFF. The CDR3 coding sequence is TGCGCCAGCAGCCAACCCGGGGGGGGAAGATACAATGAGCAGTTCTTC.

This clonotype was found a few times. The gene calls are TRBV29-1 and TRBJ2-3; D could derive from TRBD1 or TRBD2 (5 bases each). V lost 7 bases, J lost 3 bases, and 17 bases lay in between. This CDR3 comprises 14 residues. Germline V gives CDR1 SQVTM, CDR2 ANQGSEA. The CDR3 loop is CSACLLGVTDTQYF. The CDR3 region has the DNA TGCAGCGCCTGCCTGCTGGGGGTAACAGATACGCAGTATTTT.

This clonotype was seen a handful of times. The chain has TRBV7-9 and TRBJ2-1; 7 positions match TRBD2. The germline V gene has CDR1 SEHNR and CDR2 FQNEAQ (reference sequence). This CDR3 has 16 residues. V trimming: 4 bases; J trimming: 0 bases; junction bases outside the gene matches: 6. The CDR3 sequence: CASSSGRASSYNEQFF. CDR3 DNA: TGTGCCAGCAGCTCGGGGAGGGCCTCCTCCTACAATGAGCAGTTCTTC.

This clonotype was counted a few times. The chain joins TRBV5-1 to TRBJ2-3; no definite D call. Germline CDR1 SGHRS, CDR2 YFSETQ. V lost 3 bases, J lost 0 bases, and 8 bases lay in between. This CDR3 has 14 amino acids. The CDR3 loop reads CASSYRYSTDTQYF. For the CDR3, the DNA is TGCGCCAGCAGCTACAGATACAGCACAGATACGCAGTATTTT. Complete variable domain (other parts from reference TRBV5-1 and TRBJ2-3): KAGVTQTPRYLIKTRGQQVTLSCSPISGHRSVSWYQQTPGQGLQFLFEYFSETQRNKGNFPGRFSGRQFSNSRSEMNVSTLELGDSALYLCASSYRYSTDTQYFGPGTRLTVL.

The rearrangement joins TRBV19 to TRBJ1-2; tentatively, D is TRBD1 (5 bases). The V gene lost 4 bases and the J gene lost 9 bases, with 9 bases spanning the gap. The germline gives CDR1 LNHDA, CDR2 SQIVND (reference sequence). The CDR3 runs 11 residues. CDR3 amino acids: CASSRAGRYTF. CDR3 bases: TGTGCCAGTAGTAGGGCGGGGCGCTACACCTTC.

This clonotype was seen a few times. The CDR3 is CSAREPGQGYWHEQYF. In nucleotides, the CDR3 is TGCAGTGCTAGAGAACCGGGACAGGGGTATTGGCACGAGCAGTACTTC. This chain uses TRBV20-1 with TRBJ2-7; 10 bases map to TRBD1. The CDR3 is 16 residues long. CDR1 is DFQATT, CDR2 SNEGSKA, per germline (reference sequence). Germline trimming cut 0 bases from V and 5 bases from J; bases unmatched to any gene: 10.

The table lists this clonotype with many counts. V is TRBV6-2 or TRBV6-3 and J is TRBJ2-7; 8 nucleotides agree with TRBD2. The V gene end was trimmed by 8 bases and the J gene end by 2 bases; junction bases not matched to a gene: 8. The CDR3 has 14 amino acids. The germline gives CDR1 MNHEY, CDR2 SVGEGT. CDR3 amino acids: CASLEREWTYEQYF. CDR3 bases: TGTGCCAGCTTAGAGCGGGAGTGGACCTACGAGCAGTACTTC.

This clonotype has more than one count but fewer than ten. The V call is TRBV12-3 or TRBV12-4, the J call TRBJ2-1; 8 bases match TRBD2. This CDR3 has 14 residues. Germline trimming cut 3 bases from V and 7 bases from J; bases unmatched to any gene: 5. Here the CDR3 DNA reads TGTGCCAGCAGTTTTGGCGGGGGGATTAATGAGCAGTTCTTC. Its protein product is CASSFGGGINEQFF.

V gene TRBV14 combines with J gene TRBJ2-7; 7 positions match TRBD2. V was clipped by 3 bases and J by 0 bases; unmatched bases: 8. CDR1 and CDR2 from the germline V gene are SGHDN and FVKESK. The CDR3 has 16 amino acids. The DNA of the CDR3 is TGTGCCAGCAGCCAGAGAGCGGGACTGAGCTCCTACGAGCAGTACTTC. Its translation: CASSQRAGLSSYEQYF.

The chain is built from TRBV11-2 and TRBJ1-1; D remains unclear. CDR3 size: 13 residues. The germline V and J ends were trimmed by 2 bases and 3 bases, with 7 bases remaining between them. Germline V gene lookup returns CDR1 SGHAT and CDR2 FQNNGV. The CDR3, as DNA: TGTGCCAGCAGCTTACCGGCGGACACTGAAGCTTTCTTT. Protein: CASSLPADTEAFF.